Below are 19 T cell receptor beta chains sequenced from a single sample in a study of T cell clonality in common variable immunodeficiency. Data came from immunoSEQ multiplex PCR; TCRdb stores just in-frame clones and leaves some out. There are tens of thousands of clones in the sample, none observed a single time. The material sequenced was peripheral blood mononuclear cells. Source of these receptors: a person aged 18 to 75 in good health.

Many counts were recorded for this clone. The read is 3 residues too short to cover the CDR3 end, so that end is filled in from the germline J gene. The V call is TRBV5-4, the J call TRBJ2-6; no clear D. V was shortened by 1 base and J by 4 bases, with 9 bases between the two germline ends. This CDR3 has 15 residues. Looked up from germline, CDR1 is SGHNT and CDR2 is YYREEE (reference sequence). CDR3 bases read: TGTGCCAGCAGCTTGATAGAGCCAGGGGCCAACGTC. Translating it yields CASSLIEPGANV. From start to end, the CDR3 is CASSLIEPGANVLTF.

This clone has a count of ten or more. The read is 3 residues too short to cover the CDR3 end, so that end is filled in from the germline J gene. The genes are TRBV20-1 and TRBJ2-3, with 7 bases fitting TRBD1. This CDR3 region has 15 residues. CDR1 and CDR2 from the germline V gene are DFQATT and SNEGSKA (reference sequence). The ends lost 6 bases at V and 3 bases at J; junction bases unmatched: 12. The covered CDR3 bases are TGCAGTGCAATTCGGGACAGCTCCCTAACAGATACG. Protein sequence: CSAIRDSSLTDT. The CDR3 reads in full as CSAIRDSSLTDTQYF.

A word on this clone: The CDR3 is cut off 3 residues early in the read; its end comes from the germline J gene. V and J are TRBV7-9 and TRBJ2-3; TRBD1 might be the D (5 bases). Germline CDR1 is SEHNR and CDR2 is FQNEAQ (reference sequence). The germline V and J ends were trimmed by 5 bases and 4 bases, with 13 bases remaining between them. This CDR3 spans 14 amino acids. The CDR3 sequence is CASSEVRAPDTQYF. The sequenced part of the CDR3 DNA is TGTGCCAGCAGCGAGGTCAGGGCCCCAGATACG.

This clone appeared many times. The sequenced fragment ends 3 residues before the CDR3 boundary, so the rest is inferred from the germline J gene. V is TRBV20-1 and J is TRBJ2-4, with TRBD1 as a possible D gene (6 bases). Germline CDR1 is DFQATT and CDR2 is SNEGSKA (reference sequence). The CDR3 runs to 15 residues. The CDR3 spells CSQDGQILAKNIQYF. The sequenced part of the CDR3 DNA is TGCAGCCAGGATGGACAGATCTTAGCCAAAAACATT.

This clone was counted at least ten times. The read ends 3 residues before the CDR3 terminus; that terminus is restored from the germline J gene. The rearrangement links TRBV4-2 to TRBJ2-7; TRBD1 agrees at 7 bases. CDR3 length: 16 amino acids. Germline assignment: CDR1 LGHNA and CDR2 YNFKEQ. Trimming took 4 bases from V and 2 from J; bases not matched to a gene: 11. Partial CDR3 DNA: TGTGCCAGCAGCCTAGCCGGGACAGCAAATACCTACGAG. It codes for CASSLAGTANTYE. The entire CDR3 protein reads CASSLAGTANTYEQYF.

This clone was counted many times. Read data end 3 residues before the CDR3 end; the end is taken from the germline J gene. The chain combines TRBV19 with TRBJ2-1; 8 positions agree with TRBD2. CDR1 and CDR2 (germline): LNHDA, SQIVND (reference sequence). This CDR3 spans 17 amino acids. The V segment lost 4 bases and the J segment 5 bases; nucleotides outside the gene matches: 13. CDR3 residues: CASSTFAAGGRNNEQFF. Partial CDR3 DNA: TGTGCCAGTAGTACATTTGCTGCGGGCGGGAGGAACAATGAG.

This clone appeared many times. The read stops 3 residues short of the end of the CDR3; the missing end is completed from the germline J gene. The rearrangement uses TRBV5-1 and TRBJ2-1; 10 bases map to TRBD1. V shed 8 bases and J 1 base; nucleotides not matched to a gene: 12. CDR1 SGHRS and CDR2 YFSETQ come from the germline V gene. The CDR3 runs 17 residues. The covered CDR3 bases are TGCGCCAGTAGACAGGGGGCGTCGTCCAGTTCCTACAATGAG. Translation: CASRQGASSSSYNE. The entire CDR3 reads CASRQGASSSSYNEQFF.

In the case of this clone: The missing CDR3 end, 3 residues past where the read stops, is filled in from the germline J gene. The chain is built from TRBV5-1 and TRBJ2-2, with a tentative D call TRBD1 (6 bases). This CDR3 is 16 amino acids long. CDR1 SGHRS and CDR2 YFSETQ come from the germline V gene. The DNA read from the CDR3 is TGCGCCAGCAGCTTGGAAGGGCAGGGGTTTGGGTCACCG. Its protein is CASSLEGQGFGSP. The whole CDR3 sequence reads CASSLEGQGFGSPLFF. Using reference TRBV5-1 and TRBJ2-2 for the parts outside the CDR3, the full variable domain is KAGVTQTPRYLIKTRGQQVTLSCSPISGHRSVSWYQQTPGQGLQFLFEYFSETQRNKGNFPGRFSGRQFSNSRSEMNVSTLELGDSALYLCASSLEGQGFGSPLFFGEGSRLTVL.

This clone was seen ten or more times. The CDR3 end lies 3 residues beyond the end of the read and is filled in from the germline J gene. The chain uses TRBV5-6 and TRBJ2-3; possibly TRBD1 for D (5 bases). Trimming stripped 1 base from V and 6 bases from J, with 15 bases between. Germline V gene sequence: CDR1 SGHDT, CDR2 YYEEEE. There are 15 residues in the CDR3. This CDR3 is CASSLFARVGDTQYF. The sequenced part of the CDR3 DNA is TGTGCCAGCAGCTTGTTTGCCAGGGTTGGGGATACG. Full variable domain (rest looked up from reference TRBV5-6 and TRBJ2-3): DAGVTQSPTHLIKTRGQQVTLRCSPKSGHDTVSWYQQALGQGPQFIFQYYEEEERQRGNFPDRFSGHQFPNYSSELNVNALLLGDSALYLCASSLFARVGDTQYFGPGTRLTVL.

Ten or more counts support this clone. The CDR3 is cut off 3 residues early in the read; its end comes from the germline J gene. The chain combines TRBV2 with TRBJ2-1, with D possibly matching TRBD1 (6 bases). The germline V gene has CDR1 SNHLY and CDR2 FYNNEI. This CDR3 is built from 13 residues. The V and J ends lost 8 bases and 9 bases respectively, with 17 bases between them. The DNA read from the CDR3 is TGTGCCAGCTCCGTTGAAGGGACAAGTGAG. Encoded protein: CASSVEGTSE. From start to end, the CDR3 is CASSVEGTSEQFF.

This clone was counted many times. The sequenced CDR3 bases are TGTGCCTGGAATGATGGACAGGGGACGGATGAAAAA. Its protein is CAWNDGQGTDEK. The complete CDR3 reads CAWNDGQGTDEKLFF. The chain recombines TRBV30 with TRBJ1-4, with TRBD1 identical over 9 bases. The DNA ends 3 residues before the CDR3 does, and the rest of the CDR3 is filled in from the germline J gene. CDR3 size: 15 residues. The ends lost 4 bases at V and 6 bases at J; junction bases unmatched: 9. CDR1 is GTSNPN, CDR2 SVGIG, per germline (reference sequence).

This clone was detected ten times or more. Read sequence stops 3 residues before the CDR3 end, and the germline J gene provides the missing end. The chain combines TRBV28 with TRBJ1-4, with a tentative D call TRBD1 (6 bases). The CDR3 length is 14 residues. Between the trimmed V and J ends, which lost 6 bases and 7 bases, there was a span of 15 bases. Germline V gene lookup returns CDR1 MDHEN and CDR2 SYDVKM. This CDR3 reads CASSLQGVREKLFF. The CDR3 bases that were read are TGTGCCAGCAGCCTACAGGGAGTCCGTGAAAAA. The full variable domain, rest sourced from reference TRBV28 and TRBJ1-4, is DVKVTQSSRYLVKRTGEKVFLECVQDMDHENMFWYRQDPGLGLRLIYFSYDVKMKEKGDIPEGYSVSREKKERFSLILESASTNQTSMYLCASSLQGVREKLFFGSGTQLSVL.

This clone was seen at least ten times. The read ends 3 residues before the CDR3 terminus; that terminus is restored from the germline J gene. The chain combines TRBV30 with TRBJ1-4, with no clear D. The V and J ends lost 0 bases and 8 bases respectively, with 13 bases between them. Germline V gene sequence: CDR1 GTSNPN, CDR2 SVGIG (reference sequence). CDR3 length equals 14 residues. The sequenced part of the CDR3 DNA is TGTGCCTGGAGTGTAAACAGTTTTCGAGAAAAA. Translating gives CAWSVNSFREK. The entire CDR3 protein reads CAWSVNSFREKLFF.

This clone was detected ten times or more. The read ends 3 residues early relative to the CDR3; the germline J gene fills the gap. The J gene is TRBJ2-3, the V gene TRBV20-1; the match to TRBD2 covers 9 bases. The CDR3 contains 16 residues. Germline V gene lookup returns CDR1 DFQATT and CDR2 SNEGSKA (reference sequence). V was clipped by 5 bases and J by 4 bases; unmatched bases: 13. The CDR3 is CSALKPGLAPADTQYF. The part of the CDR3 DNA that was read is TGCAGTGCTCTAAAGCCGGGACTAGCTCCCGCAGATACG.

This clone has a count of ten or more. The CDR3 end falls 3 residues outside the read, so it is completed with the germline J gene. The chain is built from TRBV10-3 and TRBJ2-3; the D gene is possibly TRBD1 (6 bases). CDR3 length: 13 residues. Germline lookup yields CDR1 ENHRY and CDR2 SYGVKD. Trimming removed 8 bases at V and 0 bases at J, with 9 bases between. Incomplete CDR3 DNA: TGTGCCATCTCGGGACAAAGCACAGATACG. Protein: CAISGQSTDT. The whole CDR3 region reads CAISGQSTDTQYF.

This clone has at least ten counts. CDR3 region: CASSLDRDTDTQYF. CDR3 DNA (partial): TGCGCCAGCAGCCTTGACAGAGACACAGATACG. The chain has TRBV5-1 and TRBJ2-3, with D possibly being TRBD1 (5 bases). The read finishes 3 residues shy of the CDR3 end, and the germline J gene is used to complete it. Trimming removed 4 bases from V and 2 bases from J, with 11 bases in between. From germline, CDR1 is SGHRS and CDR2 YFSETQ. CDR3 length: 14 amino acids.

Comments on this clone: The CDR3 end falls 3 residues outside the read, so it is completed with the germline J gene. The chain employs TRBV7-6 and TRBJ2-2, with 9 bases aligning to TRBD1. The germline CDR1 and CDR2 sequences are SGHVS and FNYEAQ. V lost 5 bases and J lost 1; bases outside the gene matches: 2. The CDR3 has 15 residues. The CDR3 sequence: CASSVDRGNTGELFF. The DNA read from the CDR3 is TGTGCCAGCAGCGTGGACAGGGGGAACACCGGGGAG.

For this clone: The missing CDR3 end, 3 residues past where the read stops, is filled in from the germline J gene. The chain employs TRBV7-9 and TRBJ1-4; D unresolved. Germline CDR1 reads SEHNR; CDR2 reads FQNEAQ (reference sequence). The V end lost 0 bases, the J end lost 0 bases, and 5 bases lay between the germline ends. This CDR3 region has 15 residues. The sequenced CDR3 bases are TGTGCCAGCAGCTTAGCAGCCACAACTAATGAAAAA. This sequence encodes CASSLAATTNEK. The full-length CDR3 reads as CASSLAATTNEKLFF.

This clone has ten or more counts. The CDR3 is cut off 3 residues early in the read; its end comes from the germline J gene. The chain is built from TRBV4-2 and TRBJ2-2, with D tentatively TRBD1 (6 bases). The germline V gene encodes CDR1 LGHNA and CDR2 YNFKEQ. This CDR3 spans 16 amino acids. Deletions cut 2 bases from V and 1 base from J, with 11 bases between. CDR3 sequence: CASSQTPTGNTGELFF. The CDR3 bases that were read are TGTGCCAGCAGCCAAACACCGACAGGGAACACCGGGGAG.